This is a list of T cell receptor beta chains from one sample in a study of post-analysis software for immune sequencing data. TCRdb analysed the PCR reads with MiXCR anew, one entry per CDR3 protein. The data contain about 810,000 distinct CDR3 sequences, about 57% of them singletons. Sequencing was done on a sample of blood. These receptors all come from a girl between 5 and 17 years old with multiple sclerosis. CDR3s include the opening cysteine and the closing phenylalanine or tryptophan. The order of the fields is V gene, clone size, J gene, D gene, CDR3 protein, CDR3 DNA. A D gene is named only where the DNA matches it firmly. Rows may omit the clone size; those that give it use once, few, many or a size class.

V gene: TRBV20-1; clone size: .; J gene: TRBJ2-4; D gene: .; CDR3 protein: CSAPRPGLGKNIQYF; CDR3 DNA: TGCAGTGCCCCAAGACCGGGACTTGGCAAAAACATTCAGTACTTC
V gene: TRBV7-9; clone size: few; J gene: TRBJ1-1; D gene: TRBD1; CDR3 protein: CASSARQGSYTEAFF; CDR3 DNA: TGTGCCAGCAGCGCCAGACAGGGAAGTTACACTGAAGCTTTCTTT
V gene: TRBV25-1; clone size: .; J gene: TRBJ2-7; D gene: TRBD1; CDR3 protein: CASRQGNLYEQYF; CDR3 DNA: TGTGCCAGCAGACAGGGGAACCTCTACGAGCAGTACTTC
V gene: TRBV14; clone size: .; J gene: TRBJ2-1; D gene: .; CDR3 protein: CASSQVRQFYNEQFF; CDR3 DNA: TGTGCCAGCAGCCAAGTACGACAGTTTTACAATGAGCAGTTCTTC
V gene: TRBV6-5; clone size: .; J gene: TRBJ1-2; D gene: .; CDR3 protein: CASSYPRGGGYGYTF; CDR3 DNA: TGTGCCAGCAGTTACCCACGAGGCGGGGGCTATGGCTACACCTTC
V gene: TRBV28; clone size: .; J gene: TRBJ2-7; D gene: TRBD2; CDR3 protein: CASPPGSGSSYEQYF; CDR3 DNA: TGTGCCAGCCCCCCAGGTAGCGGGAGCTCCTACGAGCAGTACTTC
V gene: TRBV3-1; clone size: few; J gene: TRBJ2-3; D gene: .; CDR3 protein: CASSQANTDTQYF; CDR3 DNA: TGTGCCAGCAGCCAAGCCAACACAGATACGCAGTATTTT
V gene: TRBV6-5; clone size: .; J gene: TRBJ1-2; D gene: .; CDR3 protein: CASSRPSGNGYTF; CDR3 DNA: TGTGCCAGCAGTAGGCCCTCAGGAAATGGCTACACCTTC
V gene: TRBV6-5; clone size: .; J gene: TRBJ2-3; D gene: .; CDR3 protein: CASSALTGSDTQYF; CDR3 DNA: TGTGCCAGCAGTGCACTCACAGGGTCAGATACGCAGTATTTT
V gene: TRBV20-1; clone size: .; J gene: TRBJ2-1; D gene: TRBD2; CDR3 protein: CSAKLAGVKEQFF; CDR3 DNA: TGCAGTGCCAAGTTAGCGGGAGTCAAGGAGCAGTTCTTC
V gene: TRBV29-1; clone size: .; J gene: TRBJ1-2; D gene: .; CDR3 protein: CSVESLGQRNYGYTF; CDR3 DNA: TGCAGCGTTGAGAGTTTGGGACAAAGAAACTATGGCTACACCTTC
V gene: TRBV6-5; clone size: once; J gene: TRBJ1-1; D gene: .; CDR3 protein: CASRGPVGTEAFF; CDR3 DNA: TGTGCCAGCAGGGGGCCGGTGGGCACTGAAGCTTTCTTT